The 7 T cell receptor beta chains presented below share a single source sample, sequenced in a study of blood T cell repertoires in COVID-19. Assay: immunoSEQ multiplex PCR; the TCRdb copy retains only in-frame clones and omits some. The sample consists of 260,000 or so clones, 88% of them appearing once. Sequenced material: peripheral blood. Source of these receptors: a man aged 18-30 years with active or convalescent COVID-19.

The chain is built from TRBV5-8 and TRBJ1-2; 9 bases are a match to TRBD1. Germline trimming cut 2 bases from V and 10 bases from J; bases unmatched to any gene: 12. The CDR3 length is 15 residues. Per the germline V gene, CDR1 is SGHTS and CDR2 is YDEGEE. The CDR3 spells CASSLNDGTGTIYTF. The CDR3 DNA follows: TGTGCCAGCAGCTTAAATGACGGGACAGGGACCATCTACACCTTC. Full variable domain (remainder filled in from reference TRBV5-8 and TRBJ1-2): EAGVTQSPTHLIKTRGQQATLRCSPISGHTSVYWYQQALGLGLQFLLWYDEGEERNRGNFPPRFSGRQFPNYSSELNVNALELEDSALYLCASSLNDGTGTIYTFGSGTRLTVV.

The chain recombines TRBV12-2 with TRBJ2-7; TRBD2, the D gene given by the table, was not confirmed from the DNA. TRBV12-2 has pseudogene status. The CDR3 extends over 16 amino acids. The CDR3 spells CASRLGPGSSSYEQYF. In nucleotides, the CDR3 is TGTGCAAGTCGCTTAGGTCCGGGGTCCAGCTCCTACGAGCAGTACTTC.

This rearrangement joins TRBV3-1 (or the pseudogene TRBV3-2) to TRBJ1-2; D not resolved. The germline V and J ends were trimmed by 0 bases and 7 bases, with 12 bases remaining between them. This CDR3 spans 14 amino acids. CDR1 and CDR2 from the germline V gene are LGHDT and YNNKEL (reference sequence). The CDR3 loop reads CASSQDGRDFGYTF. The CDR3 DNA follows: TGTGCCAGCAGCCAAGATGGGAGGGATTTTGGCTACACCTTC.

This CDR3 reads CASSTTWSTEAFF. The CDR3 nucleotides are TGTGCCAGCTCTACTACGTGGAGCACTGAAGCTTTCTTT. The chain links TRBV18 to TRBJ1-1; D not certain. The CDR3 loop spans 13 amino acids. Germline V CDR1 and CDR2: KGHSH, LQKENI. V was shortened by 6 bases and J by 4 bases, with 12 bases between the two germline ends.

The chain combines TRBV20-1 with TRBJ2-4; D ambiguous. The CDR3 is 11 residues long. CDR1 and CDR2 (germline): DFQATT, SNEGSKA (reference sequence). V was pared by 3 bases and J by 5 bases, with 5 bases between. The CDR3 nucleotides are TGCAGTGCTAGCCTACAAAACATTCAGTACTTC. It translates to CSASLQNIQYF.

This clone was counted only a few times. This chain joins TRBV5-1 and TRBJ1-1; no definite D call. V lost 0 bases and J lost 5, with 11 bases in between. Germline V gene data show CDR1 as SGHRS and CDR2 as YFSETQ. The CDR3 sequence is 14 residues long. CDR3 in amino acids: CASSLAGQRTEAFF. The CDR3 DNA reads TGCGCCAGCAGCTTGGCCGGGCAGCGGACTGAAGCTTTCTTT.

This rearrangement joins TRBV27 to TRBJ2-2, with D tentatively TRBD2 (7 bases). V dropped 6 bases and J dropped 1 base, with 9 bases sitting between them. Germline loops: CDR1 MNHEY, CDR2 SMNVEV (reference sequence). The CDR3 is made up of 14 amino acids. CDR3 sequence (DNA): TGTGCCAGCAGAGGGGGGGTGAACACCGGGGAGCTGTTTTTT. This sequence encodes CASRGGVNTGELFF.